This T cell receptor (beta chain) was identified during a study of T cells in women clearing cervical HPV infection. Study details: HLA type could not be excluded as a confounder.

As to this clone: An end of the junction does not agree with germline; a read error may underlie this. The CDR3 is cut off 3 residues early in the read; its end comes from the germline J gene.

Germline V CDR1 and CDR2: DFQATT, SNEGSKA (reference sequence). This CDR3 region has 14 residues. Repertoires were generated with immunoSEQ multiplex PCR, while TCRdb's copy carries only in-frame clones and drops some. The sample table includes roughly 32,000 clones. Material: blood buffy coat. The chain joins TRBV20-1 to TRBJ1-3; D perhaps matches TRBD1 (6 bases). This receptor was taken from a woman aged 18-70 years with a cervical HPV16 infection that either progressed to CIN3+ or cleared (not recorded which). CDR3 sequence reads: CSATDRNSGNTIYF. The covered CDR3 bases are TGCAGTGCCACCGACAGGAACTCTGGAAACACG.